Below are 28 T cell receptor beta chains sequenced from a single sample in a study of blood T cells in healthy people across ages. With a J-beta primer mix and a sample-barcoded 5' primer, a second PCR ran 7 to 11 cycles. TCRdb itself ran the 5' RACE reads through MiXCR, one entry per CDR3 protein. This table has roughly 720,000 distinct CDR3 sequences, less than 70% appearing once. Sequencing was done on a sample of blood. All receptors come from a man older than 75 in good health.

The chain carries TRBV6-5 and TRBJ2-6; weak D call: TRBD1 (5 bases). Germline lookup yields CDR1 MNHEY and CDR2 SVGAGI. The V gene lost 6 bases and the J gene lost 1 base, with 10 bases spanning the gap. The CDR3 sequence is 15 residues long. The CDR3 protein is CASRIDSSGANVLTF. In nucleotides, the CDR3 is TGTGCCAGCAGGATTGACAGTTCTGGGGCCAACGTCCTGACTTTC.

This clonotype was counted a few times. V gene TRBV2 combines with J gene TRBJ1-2; D gene unclear. CDR3 length equals 12 residues. The germline gives CDR1 SNHLY, CDR2 FYNNEI. The V gene lost 7 bases and the J gene lost 8 bases, with 14 bases spanning the gap. DNA for the CDR3: TGTGCCAGCAAGCCAGCGGCGTGGGGCTACACCTTC. This translates into CASKPAAWGYTF.

This chain links TRBV6-2 or TRBV6-3 with TRBJ2-2; perhaps TRBD2 as D (6 bases). The V gene's germline CDR1 is MNHEY and CDR2 SVGEGT. The CDR3 has 15 residues. The V end was cut by 7 bases, the J end by 2 bases, with 14 bases between. The CDR3 sequence: CASTNGGGNTGELFF. Here the CDR3 DNA reads TGTGCCAGCACCAACGGGGGAGGCAACACCGGGGAGCTGTTTTTT.

This clonotype was detected only a few times. V is TRBV7-9 and J is TRBJ2-6; tentative D call: TRBD1 (6 bases). From germline, CDR1 is SEHNR and CDR2 FQNEAQ (reference sequence). CDR3 size: 17 residues. The V gene lost 5 bases and the J gene lost 0 bases, with 14 bases spanning the gap. Written as DNA, the CDR3 is TGTGCCAGCAGCCCCAGGACAGATTTCTCTGGGGCCAACGTCCTGACTTTC. Translated: CASSPRTDFSGANVLTF.

This rearrangement joins TRBV18 to TRBJ1-4; unclear D gene. This CDR3 has 15 residues. Between the trimmed V and J ends, which lost 6 bases and 5 bases, there was a span of 16 bases. Germline V gives CDR1 KGHSH, CDR2 LQKENI. CDR3 sequence: CASSIPGLTNEKLFF. The CDR3 DNA follows: TGTGCCAGCTCCATACCCGGACTAACGAATGAAAAACTGTTTTTT.

The chain employs TRBV5-1 and TRBJ2-7; TRBD2 aligns across 9 bases. The J segment lost 4 bases and the V segment lost 4 bases, leaving 9 bases of the junction unmatched. The CDR3 has 15 residues. Germline loops: CDR1 SGHRS, CDR2 YFSETQ. Here the CDR3 DNA reads TGCGCCAGCAGCCCCAATAGCGGGAGCGGTTACGAGCAGTACTTC. Amino acids: CASSPNSGSGYEQYF.

Many counts were recorded for this clonotype. A junction end diverges from the germline sequence, so it may reflect a read error. The CDR3 loop is CASSLGSETQYF. The CDR3 bases are TGTGCCAGCAGCTTAGGCTCAGAGACCCAGTACTTC. The V gene is TRBV5-1, the J gene TRBJ2-5, with D unresolved. The CDR3 spans 12 residues. Germline CDR1 SGHRS, CDR2 YFSETQ. The full variable domain, in which reference TRBV5-1 and TRBJ2-5 provide the parts outside the CDR3, is KAGVTQTPRYLIKTRGQQVTLSCSPISGHRSVSWYQQTPGQGLQFLFEYFSETQRNKGNFPGRFSGRQFSNSRSEMNVSTLELGDSALYLCASSLGSETQYFGPGTRLLVL.

This CDR3 is CASSPLSNNEQFF. The CDR3 nucleotides read TGTGCCAGCAGCCCCCTGAGTAACAATGAGCAGTTCTTC. The gene calls are TRBV9 and TRBJ2-1; D gene unclear. V dropped 4 bases and J dropped 5 bases, with 10 bases sitting between them. CDR1 SGDLS and CDR2 YYNGEE come from the germline V gene. There are 13 residues in the CDR3.

This clonotype was counted only a few times. The rearrangement links TRBV28 to TRBJ2-7, with D perhaps being TRBD1 or TRBD2 (6 bases each). Per the germline V gene, CDR1 is MDHEN and CDR2 is SYDVKM. V was clipped by 8 bases and J by 0 bases, with 20 bases between them. This CDR3 is 16 amino acids long. CDR3 sequence reads: CASLPRGLRSSYEQYF. The CDR3 coding sequence is TGTGCCAGCCTCCCCCGGGGGCTAAGGAGCTCCTACGAGCAGTACTTC.

Turning to this clonotype: A much larger clone is a single base away; this may be a read error. This chain links TRBV7-9 with TRBJ2-5, with D possibly TRBD1 on 6 matching bases. There are 14 residues in the CDR3. Per the germline V gene, CDR1 is SEHNR and CDR2 is FQNEAQ (reference sequence). Trimming shortened V by 5 bases and J by 0 bases, and 10 bases separated the two germline ends. The CDR3 DNA reads TGTGCCAGCAGCGCAGGACAGTACCAAGAGACCCAGTACTTC. It specifies CASSAGQYQETQYF.

This clonotype came up a few times. The gene calls are TRBV20-1 and TRBJ2-1, with 8 bases identical to TRBD2. CDR3 size: 15 residues. Germline values: CDR1 DFQATT, CDR2 SNEGSKA (reference sequence). The ends lost 6 bases at V and 5 bases at J; junction bases unmatched: 12. CDR3 bases: TGCAGTGCACCCGTGGGAGCGGGAGTAAACAATGAGCAGTTCTTC. It encodes CSAPVGAGVNNEQFF.

V is TRBV20-1 and J is TRBJ2-1; D perhaps matches TRBD2 (7 bases). Per germline, CDR1 DFQATT and CDR2 SNEGSKA (reference sequence). The CDR3 extends over 12 amino acids. V dropped 1 base and J dropped 10 bases, with 11 bases sitting between them. The CDR3 loop reads CSARVGGGEQFF. CDR3 sequence (DNA): TGCAGTGCTAGAGTGGGAGGGGGGGAGCAGTTCTTC.

The V and J genes are TRBV6-1 and TRBJ2-3, with a tentative D call TRBD2 (5 bases). Trimming took 5 bases from V and 14 from J, leaving 20 bases between them. CDR1 and CDR2 from the germline V gene are MNHNS and SASEGT. This CDR3 contains 13 residues. CDR3 coding DNA: TGTGCCAGCAGTACCCGGGGTAGCAGAGACGCGTATTTT. Protein: CASSTRGSRDAYF.

This clonotype was picked up a small number of times. The gene calls are TRBV24-1 and TRBJ2-6, with TRBD2 as a possible D gene (5 bases). This CDR3 is built from 16 residues. V lost 4 bases and J lost 4, with 13 bases in between. Germline V CDR1 and CDR2: KGHDR, SFDVKD. Here the CDR3 reads CATSEGGLSGANVLTF. The CDR3 DNA reads as TGTGCCACCAGTGAGGGCGGACTTTCGGGGGCCAACGTCCTGACTTTC.

The sample holds one count of this clonotype. J is TRBJ2-1 and V is TRBV29-1, with TRBD2 identical over 7 bases. Germline loops: CDR1 SQVTM, CDR2 ANQGSEA. The V and J ends lost 8 bases and 2 bases, in that order; junction bases with no gene match: 9. CDR3 size: 14 residues. DNA for the CDR3: TGCAGCCTTGGGAGGGCGGGAGCCTACAATGAGCAGTTCTTC. Encoded protein: CSLGRAGAYNEQFF.

The chain is built from TRBV20-1 and TRBJ1-1, with no clear D. V lost 0 bases and J lost 1, with 9 bases in between. This CDR3 is 14 amino acids long. Germline V gene sequence: CDR1 DFQATT, CDR2 SNEGSKA (reference sequence). CDR3 region: CSAREWVENTEAFF. In DNA, the CDR3 is TGCAGTGCTAGAGAGTGGGTTGAGAACACTGAAGCTTTCTTT.

This chain uses TRBV6-1 with TRBJ2-7; 9 nucleotides match TRBD2. The CDR3 has 18 amino acids. V was pared by 1 base and J by 0 bases, with 10 bases of the junction left unmatched. CDR1 MNHNS and CDR2 SASEGT come from the germline V gene. The CDR3: CASSEGWASGASSYEQYF. CDR3 DNA: TGTGCCAGCAGTGAAGGGTGGGCTAGCGGGGCTAGCTCCTACGAGCAGTACTTC.

The chain couples TRBV18 to TRBJ2-4; TRBD1 aligns across 9 bases. Matching the DNA end better, TRBJ2-7 makes the J call doubtful. Per germline, CDR1 KGHSH and CDR2 LQKENI. This CDR3 has 15 amino acids. The CDR3 protein is CASSPVQGANYEQYF. For the CDR3, the DNA is TGTGCCAGCTCACCGGTACAGGGGGCTAACTACGAGCAGTACTTC.

This clonotype was seen more than once but under ten times. This chain joins TRBV28 and TRBJ2-7, with TRBD1 matching over 7 bases. Germline trimming cut 2 bases from V and 8 bases from J; bases unmatched to any gene: 3. The V gene's germline CDR1 is MDHEN and CDR2 SYDVKM. The CDR3 totals 12 residues. The CDR3 reads CASSLLTGQQYF. CDR3 nucleotide sequence: TGTGCCAGCAGTTTACTGACAGGGCAGCAGTACTTC.

This chain uses TRBV6-4 with TRBJ2-7, with D unresolved. Trimming left V 2 bases short and J 0 bases short, with 8 bases between. CDR3 length: 14 residues. The germline gives CDR1 MRHNA, CDR2 SNTAGT. CDR3 amino acids: CASSDPRSSYEQYF. The CDR3 DNA reads TGTGCCAGCAGTGACCCAAGGAGCTCCTACGAGCAGTACTTC.

This chain uses TRBV20-1 with TRBJ2-7; 7 nucleotides match TRBD1. This CDR3 has 13 residues. V lost 8 bases, J lost 1 base, and 8 bases stayed unmatched. The germline gives CDR1 DFQATT, CDR2 SNEGSKA (reference sequence). The CDR3 region is CSPKTGQSYEQYF. The CDR3 nucleotides are TGCAGTCCTAAAACGGGACAGTCCTACGAGCAGTACTTC.

V is TRBV4-1 and J is TRBJ2-1; TRBD2 aligns across 11 bases. The CDR3 extends over 16 amino acids. Germline loops: CDR1 MGHRA, CDR2 YSYEKL. V lost 4 bases to trimming and J lost 4 bases; unmatched junction nucleotides: 6. This CDR3 is CASSPPGLADYNEQFF. The CDR3 DNA reads as TGCGCCAGCAGCCCCCCGGGACTAGCGGATTACAATGAGCAGTTCTTC.

This chain uses TRBV7-2 with TRBJ2-5; no firm D call. The CDR3 is 13 amino acids. The germline CDR1 and CDR2 sequences are SGHTA and FQGNSA. The V end lost 3 bases, the J end lost 0 bases, and 5 bases lay between the germline ends. The CDR3 DNA reads as TGTGCCAGCAGCTTCATCGACCAAGAGACCCAGTACTTC. It yields the protein CASSFIDQETQYF. Together with reference TRBV7-2 and TRBJ2-5, the CDR3 gives the full variable domain: GAGVSQSPSNKVTEKGKDVELRCDPISGHTALYWYRQSLGQGLEFLIYFQGNSAPDKSGLPSDRFSAERTGGSVSTLTIQRTQQEDSAVYLCASSFIDQETQYFGPGTRLLVL.

The V and J genes are TRBV3-1 and TRBJ2-7, with D maybe TRBD2 (6 bases). The V end was cut by 5 bases, the J end by 3 bases, with 17 bases between. Germline CDR1 is LGHDT and CDR2 is YNNKEL (reference sequence). The CDR3 has 15 residues. CDR3 sequence: CASSSLPVGGYEQYF. CDR3 nucleotides: TGTGCCAGCAGCTCCCTCCCCGTCGGGGGCTACGAGCAGTACTTC.

The J gene is TRBJ2-3, the V gene TRBV20-1, with TRBD2 matching 14 bases. Trimming cost V 6 bases and J 4 bases; bases outside gene matches: 6. Germline CDR1 is DFQATT and CDR2 is SNEGSKA (reference sequence). The CDR3 totals 15 residues. CDR3 sequence reads: CSATWTSGRPDTQYF. The CDR3 DNA follows: TGCAGTGCCACCTGGACTAGCGGGAGGCCAGATACGCAGTATTTT.

In nucleotides, the CDR3 is TGTGCCAGCAGTGGGGGGAGCGGGAGAAGCAGAGACGCGTATTTT. Translating it yields CASSGGSGRSRDAYF. The gene calls are TRBV2 and TRBJ2-3; TRBD2 aligns across 8 bases. V shed 4 bases and J 14 bases; nucleotides not matched to a gene: 17. Looked up from germline, CDR1 is SNHLY and CDR2 is FYNNEI. This CDR3 contains 15 residues.

V usage is TRBV24-1 and J usage is TRBJ2-3; no reliable D call. The CDR3 covers 12 residues. Germline CDR1 is KGHDR and CDR2 is SFDVKD. The germline V and J ends were trimmed by 3 bases and 5 bases, with 5 bases remaining between them. The CDR3 here is CATSDPQDTQYF. As DNA, the CDR3 is TGTGCCACCAGTGATCCGCAAGATACGCAGTATTTT.

In the case of this clonotype: A read error may be the cause here, since a much bigger clone is one base away. This sequence joins TRBV29-1 and TRBJ1-4; D is unresolved. CDR3 length equals 13 residues. Germline-derived CDR1 and CDR2 are SQVTM and ANQGSEA. Trimming took 2 bases from V and 1 from J, leaving 5 bases between them. In DNA form, the CDR3 reads TGCAGCGTTGAAAGTGTAACTAATGAAAAACTGTTTTTT. Translated, it gives CSVESVTNEKLFF. Full variable domain (rest looked up from reference TRBV29-1 and TRBJ1-4): SAVISQKPSRDICQRGTSLTIQCQVDSQVTMMFWYRQQPGQSLTLIATANQGSEATYESGFVIDKFPISRPNLTFSTLTVSNMSPEDSSIYLCSVESVTNEKLFFGSGTQLSVL.